This T cell receptor (beta chain) was captured by sequencing in a study of OX40 agonist ivuxolimab in advanced cancers. As for the study in general: A male proportion of over 75% was recorded, with mean age about 62 years and range roughly 23 to 90. Allowance was made for prior anti-PD-1, anti-PD-L1 or anti-CTLA-4 therapy, and roughly 40% had some. Study-level points and caveats: CD8+ T cells (on average) carried more expanded clones than CD4+ T cells.

Sequenced by immunoSEQ multiplex PCR; TCRdb stores in-frame clones only, minus some. The table has 30,000 to 35,000 clones, approximately 79% seen once; the top ten hold 9.5% to 13%. V was shortened by 5 bases and J by 3 bases, with 14 bases between the two germline ends. CDR3 length: 15 amino acids. Germline V gives CDR1 LNHDA, CDR2 SQIVND (reference sequence). Details on this clone: Antigen unknown.

The gene calls are TRBV19 and TRBJ1-5; weak D call: TRBD1 (5 bases). The receptor was derived from an adult with an advanced solid tumor such as melanoma, head and neck, liver or kidney cancer. The starting material was CD4+ or CD8+ T cells sorted from blood, obtained in a trial of the OX40 agonist ivuxolimab. The CDR3: CASSAGGGVNQPQHF. DNA of the CDR3: TGTGCCAGTAGTGCAGGTGGGGGGGTCAATCAGCCCCAGCATTTT.